Listed below are T cell receptor beta chains from one sample, sequenced in a study of beta chain features in type 1 diabetes. Profiled with immunoSEQ multiplex PCR; TCRdb holds only in-frame clones, not every one. The sample has roughly 150,000 clones, about 10% seen once; the top ten hold 0.7%. What was sequenced was central memory CD4+ T cells from blood. These receptors were taken from a woman aged 30 to 39 with type 1 diabetes. Each CDR3 is given without its conserved first and last residue. Each record gives: D gene, J gene, V gene, clone size, CDR3 protein. A D gene is named only where the DNA matches it firmly. Clone size appears in some rows only: once, few, many, or a class for an expanded clone.

- TRBJ2-7 TRBV5-1 few ASSFDGTPSNEQY
- TRBJ1-1 TRBV28 - ASSTQRLMNTEAF
- TRBJ1-1 TRBV6-5 few ASSYLWGAEAF
- TRBJ2-6 TRBV4-1 few ASSQDYRVSGANVLT
- TRBJ2-1 TRBV7-9 few ASSFRESSYNEQF
- TRBJ2-3 TRBV5-4 few ASSPKRGSRADTQY
TRBD1 TRBJ2-6 TRBV5-4 - ASSLDLQGPGANVLT
- TRBJ2-1 TRBV29-1 few SVAQGRAGGYNEQF
TRBD2 TRBJ2-5 TRBV7-6 few ASSPSMTSGSETQY
- TRBJ2-7 TRBV11-2 - ASSLSRETYEQY
- TRBJ1-1 TRBV7-3 few ASSRWAGANTEAF
TRBD2 TRBJ2-1 TRBV6-4 few ASGPTSGSFNEQF
- TRBJ1-2 TRBV25-1 - ASSDKGHSGGYT
- TRBJ2-1 TRBV14 - ASSQERVGDEQF